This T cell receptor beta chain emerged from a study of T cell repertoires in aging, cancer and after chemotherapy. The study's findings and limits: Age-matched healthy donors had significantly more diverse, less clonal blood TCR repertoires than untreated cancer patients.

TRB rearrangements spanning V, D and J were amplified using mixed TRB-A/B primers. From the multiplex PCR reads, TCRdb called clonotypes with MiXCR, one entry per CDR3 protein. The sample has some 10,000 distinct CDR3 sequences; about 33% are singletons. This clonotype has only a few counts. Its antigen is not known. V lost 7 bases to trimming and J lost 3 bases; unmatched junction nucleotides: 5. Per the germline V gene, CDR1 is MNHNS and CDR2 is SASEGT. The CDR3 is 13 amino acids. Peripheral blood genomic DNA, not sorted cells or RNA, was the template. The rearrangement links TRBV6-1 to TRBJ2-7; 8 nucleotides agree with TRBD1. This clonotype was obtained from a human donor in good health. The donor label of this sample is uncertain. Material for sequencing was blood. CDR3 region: CASTSGTGYEQYF. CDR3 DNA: TGTGCCAGCACCTCCGGGACAGGCTACGAGCAGTACTTC.